This passage covers 25 T cell receptor beta chains from one sample sequenced in a study of T cell responses to AZD1222 COVID-19 vaccine. Measured with immunoSEQ multiplex PCR; TCRdb has only the in-frame clones, and not every one. The table lists fewer than 150,000 clones, 93% of them singletons. The sequencing here drew on peripheral blood, taken on day 0 of AZD1222 vaccination. The receptors shown here come from an adult in good health.

V and J are TRBV7-6 and TRBJ2-1; D may be TRBD2 (6 bases). V was trimmed by 1 base and J by 2 bases, leaving 12 bases between them. The germline V gene encodes CDR1 SGHVS and CDR2 FNYEAQ. This CDR3 contains 16 residues. The CDR3 coding sequence is TGTGCCAGCAGCTTAGGGAATAGCGGAACCTACAATGAGCAGTTCTTC. Translating it yields CASSLGNSGTYNEQFF.

The V gene is TRBV30, the J gene TRBJ1-3; no clear D gene. V dropped 3 bases and J dropped 4 bases, with 7 bases sitting between them. The CDR3 length is 12 residues. Germline V lookup: CDR1 GTSNPN, CDR2 SVGIG (reference sequence). The CDR3 nucleotides are TGTGCCTGGAGCGATCGGGGAAACACCATATATTTT. Its protein is CAWSDRGNTIYF.

This clone was seen a single time. The V call is TRBV12-3 or TRBV12-4, the J call TRBJ2-2; D not resolved. The germline V and J ends were trimmed by 6 bases and 7 bases, with 12 bases remaining between them. The CDR3 contains 13 residues. CDR3 DNA: TGTGCCAGCAGCCCTCGTCTGGGCGGGGAGCTGTTTTTT. It is translated as CASSPRLGGELFF.

This rearrangement joins TRBV19 to TRBJ1-5; D gene unclear. The CDR3 consists of 12 residues. Trimming stripped 6 bases from V and 2 bases from J, with 5 bases between. Looked up from germline, CDR1 is LNHDA and CDR2 is SQIVND (reference sequence). DNA of the CDR3: TGTGCCAGTAGGTTCGGCAATCAGCCCCAGCATTTT. Amino acids: CASRFGNQPQHF. The full variable domain, completed using reference TRBV19 and TRBJ1-5, is DGGITQSPKYLFRKEGQNVTLSCEQNLNHDAMYWYRQDPGQGLRLIYYSQIVNDFQKGDIAEGYSVSREKKESFPLTVTSAQKNPTAFYLCASRFGNQPQHFGDGTRLSIL.

The chain joins TRBV7-2 to TRBJ1-4, with no clear D. Trimming left V 0 bases short and J 0 bases short, with 5 bases between. CDR1 and CDR2 from the germline V gene are SGHTA and FQGNSA. The CDR3 loop spans 15 amino acids. Here the CDR3 DNA reads TGTGCCAGCAGCTTAGCCGTATCAACTAATGAAAAACTGTTTTTT. This translates into CASSLAVSTNEKLFF.

The chain links TRBV6-5 to TRBJ1-2; D perhaps matches TRBD1 (5 bases). V was trimmed by 6 bases and J by 8 bases, leaving 22 bases between them. CDR1 is MNHEY, CDR2 SVGAGI, per germline. This CDR3 is 15 amino acids long. The CDR3 sequence is CASSRETGIIRGYTF. In nucleotides, the CDR3 is TGTGCCAGCAGCCGCGAAACAGGAATAATAAGAGGCTACACCTTC.

The genes are TRBV6-1 and TRBJ1-1; TRBD1 agrees at 7 bases. There are 15 residues in the CDR3. Trimming removed 3 bases from V and 4 bases from J; junction bases left unmatched: 8. CDR1 MNHNS and CDR2 SASEGT come from the germline V gene. CDR3 region: CASSDEWTGGTEAFF. The CDR3 DNA sequence: TGTGCCAGCAGTGACGAATGGACAGGTGGCACTGAAGCTTTCTTT.

Here the CDR3 DNA reads TGTGCCAGTAGTATAGATCGCGAGGCGGGTGAAGCTTTCTTT. Translated, it gives CASSIDREAGEAFF. The genes are TRBV19 and TRBJ1-1, with no clear D. Germline CDR1 is LNHDA and CDR2 is SQIVND (reference sequence). There are 14 residues in the CDR3. With 0 bases removed from V and 7 bases from J, the gap between germline ends came to 12 bases.

V gene TRBV28 combines with J gene TRBJ2-3; TRBD2 aligns across 10 bases. The junction had 5 bases not matched to a gene; V was cut back by 6 bases and J by 8 bases. The CDR3 totals 13 residues. Per the germline V gene, CDR1 is MDHEN and CDR2 is SYDVKM. The CDR3 sequence is CASRASGSSTQYF. The DNA of the CDR3 is TGTGCCAGCAGGGCTAGCGGGAGTAGTACGCAGTATTTT.

The chain uses TRBV7-3 and TRBJ1-1; D uncertain. Trimming shortened V by 4 bases and J by 1 base, and 7 bases separated the two germline ends. The CDR3 is 13 residues long. CDR1 SGHTA and CDR2 FQGTGA come from the germline V gene. DNA of the CDR3: TGTGCCAGCAGCTACTGGGGGAACACTGAAGCTTTCTTT. It translates to CASSYWGNTEAFF.

This chain uses TRBV6-2 or TRBV6-3 with TRBJ2-1; TRBD2 matches 9 bases. Germline values: CDR1 MNHEY, CDR2 SVGEGT. This CDR3 comprises 15 residues. The trim removed 6 bases at V and 0 bases at J, leaving 3 bases unmatched. The DNA of the CDR3 is TGTGCCAGCAGCCAAGCGGGAGGCTCCTACAATGAGCAGTTCTTC. Encoded protein: CASSQAGGSYNEQFF.

This sequence joins TRBV10-3 and TRBJ1-1, with D unresolved. V lost 3 bases, J lost 2 bases, and 13 bases lay in between. The CDR3 length is 15 residues. The germline gives CDR1 ENHRY, CDR2 SYGVKD. This chain's CDR3 is CAISDDKHYNTEAFF. As DNA, the CDR3 is TGTGCCATCAGTGACGACAAACACTATAACACTGAAGCTTTCTTT.

The V and J genes are TRBV29-1 and TRBJ1-3; D not resolved. Germline loops: CDR1 SQVTM, CDR2 ANQGSEA. Trimming removed 4 bases from V and 0 bases from J, with 16 bases in between. The CDR3 has 16 amino acids. The CDR3 DNA reads TGCAGCGTTGTTACCAGATCACCCAGCTCTGGAAACACCATATATTTT. This translates into CSVVTRSPSSGNTIYF.

This clone was seen just once. The V and J genes are TRBV29-1 and TRBJ2-3; D is unresolved. The CDR3 is 12 amino acids. Germline V gene data show CDR1 as SQVTM and CDR2 as ANQGSEA. The V end was cut by 4 bases, the J end by 6 bases, with 11 bases between. The CDR3 is CSVVLDRDTQYF. CDR3 nucleotide sequence: TGCAGCGTTGTTCTGGATAGGGATACGCAGTATTTT.

This chain connects TRBV28 to TRBJ1-1; possibly TRBD1 for D (6 bases). Germline V gene sequence: CDR1 MDHEN, CDR2 SYDVKM. Trimming took off 5 bases at V and 6 bases at J, with 19 bases between the two ends. The CDR3 consists of 15 residues. This CDR3 is CASSQPNREYPEAFF. The DNA of the CDR3 is TGTGCCAGCAGTCAACCAAACAGGGAGTATCCTGAAGCTTTCTTT.

The V gene is TRBV7-3, the J gene TRBJ2-1; D uncertain. V dropped 1 base and J dropped 2 bases, with 6 bases sitting between them. Per the germline V gene, CDR1 is SGHTA and CDR2 is FQGTGA. CDR3 length: 14 residues. The CDR3 is CASSLKPPYNEQFF. For the CDR3, the DNA is TGTGCCAGCAGCTTAAAGCCTCCCTACAATGAGCAGTTCTTC.

V usage is TRBV4-3 and J usage is TRBJ2-5; 10 positions agree with TRBD1. V lost 0 bases, J lost 5 bases, and 12 bases stayed unmatched. This CDR3 comprises 18 residues. From germline, CDR1 is LGHNA and CDR2 YSLEER. DNA of the CDR3: TGCGCCAGCAGCCAAGAATTTGTGGGACAGGGGTTCTGGGAGACCCAGTACTTC. This codes for CASSQEFVGQGFWETQYF.

V is TRBV7-2 and J is TRBJ2-5; D may match TRBD1 or TRBD2 (5 bases each). The CDR3 sequence is 16 residues long. Germline V gene data show CDR1 as SGHTA and CDR2 as FQGNSA. V was clipped by 3 bases and J by 0 bases, with 14 bases between them. CDR3 DNA sequence: TGTGCCAGCAGCTTCGCCACGGGACGGAACCAAGAGACCCAGTACTTC. Residues: CASSFATGRNQETQYF.

The CDR3 reads CASSTGQGTEQYF. The CDR3 coding sequence is TGTGCCAGCAGCACGGGACAGGGGACCGAGCAGTACTTC. The gene calls are TRBV9 and TRBJ2-7; 10 bases line up with TRBD1. CDR3 length: 13 amino acids. The V gene's germline CDR1 is SGDLS and CDR2 YYNGEE. J was trimmed by 6 bases and V by 4 bases; bases with no gene match: 4.

There are a few counts of this clone. The rearrangement uses TRBV28 and TRBJ1-2, with D maybe TRBD1 (6 bases). V lost 6 bases and J lost 0, with 8 bases in between. Germline V gives CDR1 MDHEN, CDR2 SYDVKM. The CDR3 totals 13 residues. The CDR3 sequence is CASRSGANYGYTF. Written as DNA, the CDR3 is TGTGCCAGCAGATCAGGGGCTAACTATGGCTACACCTTC.

V usage is TRBV10-2 and J usage is TRBJ2-1, with TRBD2 identical over 7 bases. Germline CDR1 reads WSHSY; CDR2 reads SAAADI. The V gene end was trimmed by 0 bases and the J gene end by 4 bases; junction bases not matched to a gene: 6. The CDR3 totals 16 residues. The CDR3 region has the DNA TGCGCCAGCAGTGAGTCTCGGCGGGGGATATACAATGAGCAGTTCTTC. Protein product: CASSESRRGIYNEQFF.

V is TRBV4-1 and J is TRBJ1-5; weak D call: TRBD1 (5 bases). CDR3 size: 15 residues. V dropped 3 bases and J dropped 2 bases, with 11 bases sitting between them. Germline V gives CDR1 MGHRA, CDR2 YSYEKL. The CDR3 region is CASSQGGWGNQPQHF. CDR3 nucleotide sequence: TGCGCCAGCAGCCAGGGGGGTTGGGGCAATCAGCCCCAGCATTTT.

The chain links TRBV7-3 to TRBJ2-1; D is undetermined. Germline loops: CDR1 SGHTA, CDR2 FQGTGA. V lost 0 bases to trimming and J lost 9 bases, with 6 bases between them. This CDR3 region has 12 residues. This chain's CDR3 is CASSLTGREQFF. The CDR3 nucleotides read TGTGCCAGCAGCTTAACAGGGCGTGAGCAGTTCTTC. Complete variable domain (other parts from reference TRBV7-3 and TRBJ2-1): GAGVSQTPSNKVTEKGKYVELRCDPISGHTALYWYRQSLGQGPEFLIYFQGTGAADDSGLPNDRFFAVRPEGSVSTLKIQRTERGDSAVYLCASSLTGREQFFGPGTRLTVL.

The chain has TRBV6-2 or TRBV6-3 and TRBJ1-5; TRBD1 matches 9 bases. Germline CDR1 is MNHEY and CDR2 is SVGEGT. With 2 bases clipped from V and 10 bases from J, the junction kept 12 bases outside the gene matches. The CDR3 consists of 16 residues. The CDR3 DNA sequence: TGTGCCAGCAGTTACGGGGACAGGGAGTATGGAATTCCCCAGCATTTT. Protein: CASSYGDREYGIPQHF.

This chain links TRBV24-1 with TRBJ2-2; 9 bases agree with TRBD1. Germline CDR1 and CDR2: KGHDR and SFDVKD. The CDR3 totals 17 residues. V dropped 3 bases and J dropped 3; count of bases not matched to a gene: 7. CDR3 in DNA: TGTGCCACCAGTGATACCCGGGACAGGGTGGACACCGGGGAGCTGTTTTTT. Translated, it gives CATSDTRDRVDTGELFF.